Listed below are T cell receptor beta chains from one sample, sequenced in a study of response to subunit inactivated influenza vaccine. A single record per CDR3 protein comes from TCRdb applying MiXCR to the RT-PCR reads. The sample lists about 570,000 distinct CDR3 sequences; about 10% were seen once. These data also featured in a second study, about T cells expressing NK-cell markers.

Sequencing used PBMCs from blood, obtained on the day of vaccination. These receptors originate from a man aged 50-60 years who received an inactivated influenza vaccine. CDR3s leave out the opening cysteine and the closing phenylalanine or tryptophan. D genes are given only for firm matches.

>TRBJ2-3|NA|TRBV4-2|16
ASSQPSRGAGGADTQY
>TRBJ1-1|NA|TRBV29-1|11
SGSGLLNTEAF
>TRBJ2-7|NA|TRBV2|10
ASSRPNRVMY
>TRBJ1-3|NA|TRBV28|11
ASSPPSGNTIY
>TRBJ2-5|NA|TRBV7-2|11
ASSPGMQETQY
>TRBJ2-7|NA|TRBV3-1|13
ASSQDTGIHYEQY
>TRBJ2-1|NA|TRBV5-1|12
ASSLGAGNNEQF
>TRBJ2-3|NA|TRBV2|10
ASSVGVDTQY
>TRBJ2-5|TRBD1|TRBV5-5|11
ASNTGGYETQY
>TRBJ2-5|TRBD1|TRBV3-1|14
ASSRNLGGLQETQY
>TRBJ1-1|NA|TRBV20-1|15
SAIGFVVDRPNTEAF
>TRBJ1-2|NA|TRBV10-3|13
AIKRDPTGPGGYT
>TRBJ2-3|TRBD2|TRBV15|14
ATSRDRLAGADTQY
>TRBJ2-1|TRBD2|TRBV12-3/TRBV12-4|12
ASKGTSGDNEQF
>TRBJ2-1|NA|TRBV30|11
AWSKAVYNEQF
>TRBJ2-5|NA|TRBV4-2|13
ASSQDASARETQY
>TRBJ2-3|NA|TRBV7-6|15
ASSLGGRGLSTDTQY
>TRBJ1-1|NA|TRBV27|15
ASKRDTLELLNTEAF
>TRBJ2-1|NA|TRBV7-3|11
ASSPRASNEQF
>TRBJ1-5|NA|TRBV6-1|14
ASSGLSAGSNQPQH
>TRBJ2-3|TRBD1|TRBV20-1|13
SARDGTGRTDTQY
>TRBJ2-2|TRBD2|TRBV6-2/TRBV6-3|16
ASSYSTPGLAGTGELF
>TRBJ2-7|NA|TRBV20-1|11
SARGRDSYEQY
>TRBJ2-1|TRBD1|TRBV6-5|10
ASRMTGTEQF
>TRBJ1-5|NA|TRBV12-3/TRBV12-4|12
ASSLTRRHQPQH
>TRBJ2-3|TRBD2|TRBV20-1|11
SAPTSGGDTQY
>TRBJ2-5|TRBD1|TRBV7-8|14
ASSIYGTGGSGTQY
>TRBJ1-6|NA|TRBV6-2/TRBV6-3|9
ASNGNSPLH
>TRBJ2-7|TRBD1|TRBV20-1|11
SASPGQGYEQY
>TRBJ2-1|TRBD2|TRBV10-2|13
ASSRLAGFGNEQF
>TRBJ2-7|NA|TRBV3-1|10
ASSQGVVEQY
>TRBJ2-7|NA|TRBV20-1|10
SARRSSYEQY
>TRBJ1-2|TRBD1|TRBV12-3/TRBV12-4|12
ASTRGTARSGYT
>TRBJ1-2|NA|TRBV12-3/TRBV12-4|13
ASSLGRRKASSYT
>TRBJ2-3|TRBD2|TRBV28|14
ASSSLAGFGTDTQY
>TRBJ2-7|NA|TRBV18|13
ASSPNGLGEYEQY
>TRBJ2-7|TRBD2|TRBV12-3/TRBV12-4|15
ASSNKGLAGLSYEQY
>TRBJ2-6|NA|TRBV9|14
ASSVVGASGANVLT
>TRBJ2-7|NA|TRBV18|12
ASSPPDRVYEQY
>TRBJ2-7|NA|TRBV5-1|13
ASSLAPGPTYEQY
>TRBJ2-2|NA|TRBV6-2/TRBV6-3|12
ASSPAISTGELF
>TRBJ2-1|TRBD1|TRBV10-3|16
AISVVGQGRRTHNEQF
>TRBJ2-2|TRBD2|TRBV4-3|16
ASSQDMFGRMNTGELF
>TRBJ2-6|NA|TRBV7-8|13
ASSQGQSGANVLT
>TRBJ2-7|NA|TRBV5-1|12
ASSLELISYEQY
>TRBJ2-1|NA|TRBV5-1|12
ASSLSGDYNEQF
>TRBJ2-3|TRBD2|TRBV19|12
ASSVAGGTDTQY
>TRBJ2-2|NA|TRBV5-1|13
ASSFGGSNTGELF
>TRBJ1-1|TRBD1|TRBV12-3/TRBV12-4|13
ASSRTGGLNTEAF
>TRBJ2-3|TRBD2|TRBV3-1|13
ASSQVISGSDTQY
>TRBJ2-7|TRBD1|TRBV7-2|13
ASSLQSGQEPMQY
>TRBJ2-3|TRBD2|TRBV6-4|12
ASSEGGRGDTQY
>TRBJ1-1|NA|TRBV29-1|13
SVENPGRGGGKAF
>TRBJ2-3|NA|TRBV7-8|14
ASSPRWESRTDTQY
>TRBJ1-1|NA|TRBV21-1|12
ASSHIQGNTDAF
>TRBJ2-3|TRBD2|TRBV20-1|14
SARGGLAESTDTQY
>TRBJ2-3|TRBD2|TRBV11-2|17
ASSLILRLAGGSADTQY
>TRBJ2-3|TRBD2|TRBV7-2|12
ASSRTRTTDTQY
>TRBJ2-3|TRBD2|TRBV5-1|16
ASSLGLAGAGRTDTQY
>TRBJ2-2|NA|TRBV18|11
ASSPPIRGELF